The 3 T cell receptor beta chains in this list originate from one sample, sequenced in a study of tumor-infiltrating lymphocytes in primary liver carcinoma. Unsorted bulk tissue (roughly 17-32 mg) underwent RNA and DNA co-extraction. A primer in the constant region served to generate TCR beta cDNA from around 500 ng of total RNA. Libraries covering TCR beta were generated through three nested multiplex PCR rounds (using a slightly modified ARM-PCR). Investigators reported that the first two PCR rounds, at 9 to 11 cycles each, used TRBV1-TRBV30 forward primers with a C-beta reverse primer. TCRdb re-called the multiplex PCR reads with MiXCR, one entry per CDR3 protein. Of approximately 80,000 distinct CDR3 sequences listed, 69% are singletons. Sequencing was done on a sample of tumor-adjacent normal liver tissue. These receptors all come from a man in his forties or fifties with primary liver carcinoma and hepatitis B virus infection.

This clonotype was seen just once. An end of the junction differs from the germline gene, which may be a read error. The chain has TRBV2 and TRBJ1-1; weak D call: TRBD1 (6 bases). The germline V gene has CDR1 SNHLY and CDR2 FYNNEI. The CDR3 totals 14 residues. The CDR3 is CASSITGYNSEAFF. CDR3 DNA: TGTGCAAGCAGTATCACAGGGTACAACAGTGAAGCTTTCTTT.

The rearrangement joins TRBV11-3 to TRBJ2-3, with D possibly being TRBD1 (6 bases). Gene TRBJ1-5 matches the end of the DNA better, so the J call may be wrong. Germline V lookup: CDR1 SGHNT, CDR2 YENEEA. This CDR3 comprises 15 residues. In nucleotides, the CDR3 is TGTGCCAGCAGCTTTAGCGGGTGGCGGACAGATACGCAGCATTTT. Its translation is CASSFSGWRTDTQHF.

Worth noting for this clonotype: The junction shows a germline mismatch at one end, possibly a read error. The J gene is TRBJ2-3, the V gene TRBV14; D is possibly TRBD1 or TRBD2 (5 bases each). The CDR3 has 12 amino acids. Germline lookup yields CDR1 SGHDN and CDR2 FVKESK. CDR3 sequence: CASSAQGDTHYF. The DNA of the CDR3 is TGTGCCAGCAGCGCCCAGGGAGATACGCACTATTTT.